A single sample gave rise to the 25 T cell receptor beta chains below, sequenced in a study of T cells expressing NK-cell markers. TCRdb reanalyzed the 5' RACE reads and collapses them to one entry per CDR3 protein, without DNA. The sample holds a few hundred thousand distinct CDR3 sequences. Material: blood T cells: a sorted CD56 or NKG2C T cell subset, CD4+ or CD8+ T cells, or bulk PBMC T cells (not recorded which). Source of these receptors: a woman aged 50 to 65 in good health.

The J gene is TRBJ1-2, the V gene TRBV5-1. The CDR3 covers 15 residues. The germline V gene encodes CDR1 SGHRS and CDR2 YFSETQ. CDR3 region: CASSGTGTRGEGYTF.

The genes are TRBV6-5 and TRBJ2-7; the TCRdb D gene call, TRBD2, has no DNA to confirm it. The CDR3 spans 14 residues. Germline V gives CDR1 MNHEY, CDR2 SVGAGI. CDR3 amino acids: CASSYSGRDYEQYF.

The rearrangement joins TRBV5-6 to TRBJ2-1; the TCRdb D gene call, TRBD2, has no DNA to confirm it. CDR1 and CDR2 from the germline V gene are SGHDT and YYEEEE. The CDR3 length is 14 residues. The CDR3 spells CASRRLAGRNEQFF.

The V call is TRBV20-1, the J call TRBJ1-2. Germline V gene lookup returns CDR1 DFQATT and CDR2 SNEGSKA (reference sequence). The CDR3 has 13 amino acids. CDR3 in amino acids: CSAEHRTSYGYTF.

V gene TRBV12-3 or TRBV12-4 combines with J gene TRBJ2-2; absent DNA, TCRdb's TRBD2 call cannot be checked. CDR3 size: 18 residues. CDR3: CASRPTSGRAAKTGELFF.

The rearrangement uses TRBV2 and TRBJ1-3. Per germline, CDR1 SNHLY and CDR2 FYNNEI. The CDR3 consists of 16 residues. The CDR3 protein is CASSEDRGWAGNTIYF.

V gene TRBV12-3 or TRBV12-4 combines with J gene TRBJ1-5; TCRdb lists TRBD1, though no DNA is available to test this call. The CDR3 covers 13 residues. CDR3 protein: CASSLKGEGLGHF.

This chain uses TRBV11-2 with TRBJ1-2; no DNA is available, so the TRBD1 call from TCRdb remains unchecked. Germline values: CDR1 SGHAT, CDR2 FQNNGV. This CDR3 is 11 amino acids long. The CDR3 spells CASSRQAGYTF.

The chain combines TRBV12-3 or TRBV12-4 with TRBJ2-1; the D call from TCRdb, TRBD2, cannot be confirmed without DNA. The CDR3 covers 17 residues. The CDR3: CASSFPSGSPSYNEQFF.

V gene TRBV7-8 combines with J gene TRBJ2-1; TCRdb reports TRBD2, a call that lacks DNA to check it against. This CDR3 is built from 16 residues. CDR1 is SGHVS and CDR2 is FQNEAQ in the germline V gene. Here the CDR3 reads CASSLVSAGGGVEQFF. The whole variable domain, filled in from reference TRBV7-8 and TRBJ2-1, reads GAGVSQSPRYKVAKRGQDVALRCDPISGHVSLFWYQQALGQGPEFLTYFQNEAQLDKSGLPSDRFFAERPEGSVSTLKIQRTQQEDSAVYLCASSLVSAGGGVEQFFGPGTRLTVL.

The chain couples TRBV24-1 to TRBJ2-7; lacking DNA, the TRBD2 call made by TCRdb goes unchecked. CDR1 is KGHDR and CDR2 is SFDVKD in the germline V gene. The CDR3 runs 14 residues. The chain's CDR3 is CATSDHKTTSAGYF.

This CDR3 reads CASSLKSLTSGISPSNEQFF. The chain carries TRBV7-9 and TRBJ2-1; TCRdb indicates TRBD2, and absent DNA this call remains unverified. CDR3 length equals 20 residues. In germline, CDR1 is SEHNR, CDR2 FQNEAQ (reference sequence).

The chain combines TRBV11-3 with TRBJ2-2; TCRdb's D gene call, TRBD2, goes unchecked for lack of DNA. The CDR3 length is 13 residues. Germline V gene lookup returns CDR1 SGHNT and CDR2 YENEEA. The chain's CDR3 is CASSPLASGELFF.

The CDR3 is CASSLALRGSSGRGSETQYF. This chain joins TRBV7-6 and TRBJ2-5; TCRdb's D call, TRBD2, is unchecked because there is no DNA. This CDR3 spans 20 amino acids. Germline V gene data show CDR1 as SGHVS and CDR2 as FNYEAQ.

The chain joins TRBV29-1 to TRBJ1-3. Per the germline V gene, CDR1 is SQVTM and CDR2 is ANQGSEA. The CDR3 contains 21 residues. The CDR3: CSVEDLTTLATHSSVGNTIYF.

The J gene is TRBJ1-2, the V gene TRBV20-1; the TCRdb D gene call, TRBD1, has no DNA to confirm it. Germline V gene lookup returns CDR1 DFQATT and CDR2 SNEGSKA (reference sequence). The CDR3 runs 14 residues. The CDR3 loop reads CSARARQDMSGYTF.

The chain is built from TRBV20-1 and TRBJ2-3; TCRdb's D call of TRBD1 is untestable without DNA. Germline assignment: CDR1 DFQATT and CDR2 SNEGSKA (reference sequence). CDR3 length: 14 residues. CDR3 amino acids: CSAAVGGNTDTQYF.

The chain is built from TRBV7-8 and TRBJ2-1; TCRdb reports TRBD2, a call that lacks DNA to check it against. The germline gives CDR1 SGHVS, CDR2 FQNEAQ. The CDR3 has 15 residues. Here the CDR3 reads CASSYDAGGRPEQFF.

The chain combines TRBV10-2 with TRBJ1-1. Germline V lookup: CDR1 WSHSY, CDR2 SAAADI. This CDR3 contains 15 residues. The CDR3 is CASSGRRLSNTEAFF.

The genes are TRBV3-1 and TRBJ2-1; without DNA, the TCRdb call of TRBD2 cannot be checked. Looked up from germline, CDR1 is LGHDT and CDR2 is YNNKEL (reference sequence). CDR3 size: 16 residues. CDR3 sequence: CASSQDFGGLNNEQFF.

The CDR3 sequence: CASSQGPNGETQYF. This chain links TRBV3-1 with TRBJ2-5; as DNA is missing, the TRBD1 call by TCRdb cannot be tested. Germline V lookup: CDR1 LGHDT, CDR2 YNNKEL (reference sequence). The CDR3 has 14 residues.

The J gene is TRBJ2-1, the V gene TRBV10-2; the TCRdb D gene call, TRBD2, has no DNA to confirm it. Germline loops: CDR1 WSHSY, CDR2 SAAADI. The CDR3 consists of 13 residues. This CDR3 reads CASSGAYGNEQFF.

The CDR3 loop is CASELLGRNEQFF. The V gene is TRBV5-5, the J gene TRBJ2-1; absent DNA, TCRdb's TRBD1 call cannot be checked. Germline loops: CDR1 SGHKS, CDR2 YYEKEE (reference sequence). This CDR3 spans 13 amino acids.

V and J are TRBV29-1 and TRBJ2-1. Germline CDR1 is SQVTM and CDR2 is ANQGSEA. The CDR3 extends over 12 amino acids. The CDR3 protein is CSVLRTFNEQFF.

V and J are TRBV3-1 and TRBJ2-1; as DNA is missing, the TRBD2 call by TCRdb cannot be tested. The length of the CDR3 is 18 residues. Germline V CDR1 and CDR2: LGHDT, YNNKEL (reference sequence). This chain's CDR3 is CASSQEGLAGAAYNEQFF.